The 15 T cell receptor beta chains presented below share a single source sample, sequenced in a study of T cell repertoires and Cas9 in healthy adults. Clones were read by immunoSEQ multiplex PCR, and TCRdb kept only the in-frame ones, dropping some. Of 13,000 to 15,000 clones in the sample, 89% were seen once. Sequenced material: Tregs (CD4+, CD25+, CD127-, CD137-, CD154-) from PBMCs; culture status not recorded. The receptor set was obtained from a human donor in good health.

The chain combines TRBV9 with TRBJ1-4; 9 bases map to TRBD1. Germline CDR1 and CDR2: SGDLS and YYNGEE. With 4 bases clipped from V and 7 bases from J, the junction kept 11 bases outside the gene matches. The CDR3 has 16 residues. The DNA for the CDR3 is TGTGCCAGCAGCCCCAGAGGGGACAGGGTTAGTGAAAAACTGTTTTTT. This sequence encodes CASSPRGDRVSEKLFF.

This chain connects TRBV6-5 to TRBJ1-2; D not certain. Germline assignment: CDR1 MNHEY and CDR2 SVGAGI. The V gene lost 5 bases and the J gene lost 8 bases, with 21 bases spanning the gap. The CDR3 totals 15 residues. Here the CDR3 reads CASSPLRGFRQGYTF. CDR3 DNA: TGTGCCAGCAGTCCCCTGCGAGGGTTTCGTCAGGGCTACACCTTC.

The chain combines TRBV7-9 with TRBJ2-5; 7 bases map to TRBD2. The J segment lost 4 bases and the V segment lost 0 bases, leaving 8 bases of the junction unmatched. In germline, CDR1 is SEHNR, CDR2 FQNEAQ (reference sequence). The CDR3 loop spans 16 amino acids. In DNA form, the CDR3 reads TGTGCCAGCAGCTTAGCTAGCGGGCTCCGAAGAGAGACCCAGTACTTC. Amino acid sequence: CASSLASGLRRETQYF.

The CDR3 DNA follows: TGCGCCAGCAGCTCGAGTCGGCTAGTCACCCCTGGTGAGCAGTTCTTC. It codes for CASSSSRLVTPGEQFF. The rearrangement joins TRBV5-1 to TRBJ2-1, with D uncertain. Germline CDR1 is SGHRS and CDR2 is YFSETQ. This CDR3 has 16 residues. The V gene lost 3 bases and the J gene lost 9 bases, with 22 bases spanning the gap.

J is TRBJ1-1 and V is TRBV2; weak D call: TRBD1 (6 bases). Germline assignment: CDR1 SNHLY and CDR2 FYNNEI. The CDR3 is made up of 12 amino acids. Deletions cut 6 bases from V and 13 bases from J, with 18 bases between. The CDR3 sequence: CASSYRAERSFF. The CDR3 DNA sequence: TGTGCCAGCAGCTACAGGGCAGAGCGTAGTTTCTTT.

The gene calls are TRBV4-3 and TRBJ2-5; D call uncertain. Between the trimmed V and J ends, which lost 0 bases and 4 bases, there was a span of 12 bases. Germline V CDR1 and CDR2: LGHNA, YSLEER. The CDR3 length is 15 residues. The CDR3 sequence: CASSQDEGIPETQYF. The DNA for the CDR3 is TGCGCCAGCAGCCAAGATGAAGGGATACCAGAGACCCAGTACTTC.

The chain is built from TRBV7-2 and TRBJ1-5, with 8 bases identical to TRBD1. The CDR3 covers 13 residues. Germline CDR1 SGHTA, CDR2 FQGNSA. V was clipped by 4 bases and J by 9 bases; unmatched bases: 5. The CDR3 DNA is TGTGCCAGCAGCTCGGACAGGGATCGGCCCCAGCATTTT. Residues: CASSSDRDRPQHF.

The chain uses TRBV5-6 and TRBJ1-2, with a tentative D call TRBD1 (6 bases). The CDR3 spans 15 residues. CDR1 SGHDT and CDR2 YYEEEE come from the germline V gene. V lost 4 bases, J lost 4 bases, and 17 bases lay in between. CDR3 nucleotide sequence: TGTGCCAGCAGCATGGGGGCAGGGGCCGGCTATGGCTACACCTTC. Its protein is CASSMGAGAGYGYTF.

With regard to this clone: Relative to the germline gene, one junction end is altered; a read error may explain this. The V and J genes are TRBV4-3 and TRBJ1-1; the D gene is possibly TRBD1 (5 bases). Germline V gives CDR1 LGHNA, CDR2 YSLEER. This CDR3 comprises 17 residues. This CDR3 is CASSQAPTRAKNTEALF. Written as DNA, the CDR3 is TGCGCCAGCAGCCAAGCTCCAACCAGGGCAAAGAACACTGAAGCTCTCTTT.

J is TRBJ2-7 and V is TRBV7-3; possible D gene TRBD1, 5 bases. V was cut by 5 bases and J by 6 bases, with 14 bases left in between. The CDR3 covers 13 residues. Germline V gene lookup returns CDR1 SGHTA and CDR2 FQGTGA. CDR3 region: CASSRGQGSEQYF. In DNA, the CDR3 is TGTGCCAGCAGCCGAGGCCAGGGCTCCGAGCAGTACTTC.

The chain couples TRBV27 to TRBJ2-3, with 9 bases matching TRBD1. Germline-derived CDR1 and CDR2 are MNHEY and SMNVEV (reference sequence). The CDR3 has 13 residues. J was trimmed by 9 bases and V by 3 bases; bases with no gene match: 4. CDR3 sequence: CASSFGTGLTQYF. The CDR3 DNA is TGTGCCAGCAGTTTCGGGACAGGGTTGACGCAGTATTTT.

The chain has TRBV5-4 and TRBJ1-1, with 11 bases lining up with TRBD1. This CDR3 region has 15 residues. After removal of 1 base from V and 5 bases from J, the junction contained 4 bases not matched to a gene. CDR1 and CDR2 (germline): SGHNT, YYREEE (reference sequence). The CDR3 DNA is TGTGCCAGCAGCTTGCCGGGACAGGGGGGGACTGAAGCTTTCTTT. Its protein product is CASSLPGQGGTEAFF.

CDR3 protein: CASSWDSSYGYTF. CDR3 in DNA: TGCGCCAGCAGCTGGGACAGCAGCTATGGCTACACCTTC. J is TRBJ1-2 and V is TRBV5-1, with TRBD1 identical over 7 bases. Losses at the gene ends were 3 bases for V and 4 bases for J; bases not matched to a gene: 3. This CDR3 comprises 13 residues. Germline CDR1 reads SGHRS; CDR2 reads YFSETQ.

The chain combines TRBV28 with TRBJ1-4, with 8 positions matching TRBD1. After removal of 2 bases from V and 11 bases from J, the junction contained 13 bases not matched to a gene. The CDR3 runs 16 residues. The germline CDR1 and CDR2 sequences are MDHEN and SYDVKM. The CDR3 here is CASSLRVGQGSWKLFF. The CDR3 DNA follows: TGTGCCAGCAGTTTAAGGGTCGGACAGGGCAGTTGGAAACTGTTTTTT. Combining the CDR3 with reference TRBV28 and TRBJ1-4 gives the whole variable domain DVKVTQSSRYLVKRTGEKVFLECVQDMDHENMFWYRQDPGLGLRLIYFSYDVKMKEKGDIPEGYSVSREKKERFSLILESASTNQTSMYLCASSLRVGQGSWKLFFGSGTQLSVL.

This clone has only one observation. This chain uses TRBV5-6 with TRBJ2-1, with TRBD2 as a possible D gene (6 bases). V was trimmed by 3 bases and J by 5 bases, leaving 15 bases between them. This CDR3 has 15 residues. CDR1 and CDR2 from the germline V gene are SGHDT and YYEEEE. The CDR3 bases are TGTGCCAGCAGCTCTCCGGGACTCGGTAACAATGAGCAGTTCTTC. As protein: CASSSPGLGNNEQFF. The entire variable domain, with the rest obtained from reference TRBV5-6 and TRBJ2-1, is as follows: DAGVTQSPTHLIKTRGQQVTLRCSPKSGHDTVSWYQQALGQGPQFIFQYYEEEERQRGNFPDRFSGHQFPNYSSELNVNALLLGDSALYLCASSSPGLGNNEQFFGPGTRLTVL.